Listed below are T cell receptor beta chains from one sample, sequenced in a study of blood T cell repertoires in COVID-19. Measured with immunoSEQ multiplex PCR; TCRdb has only the in-frame clones, and not every one. The sample consists of about 200,000 clones, around 92% of them appearing once. The specimen sequenced was PBMCs or T cells enriched from blood (not recorded which). Receptors were obtained from a woman aged 18-29 years who had recovered from COVID-19. CDR3s include the opening cysteine and the closing phenylalanine or tryptophan. Each record gives: J gene, CDR3 length, clone size, V gene, D gene, CDR3 protein, CDR3 DNA. D genes are given only for firm matches. Part of the rows lack a size; the others show once, few, many or a class for expanded clones.

J gene: TRBJ1-2; CDR3 length: 16; clone size: .; V gene: TRBV7-2; D gene: TRBD1; CDR3 protein: CASSRGQVPYNYGYTF; CDR3 DNA: TGTGCCAGCAGCCGCGGACAGGTCCCTTATAACTATGGCTACACCTTC
J gene: TRBJ1-4; CDR3 length: 14; clone size: once; V gene: TRBV5-1; D gene: TRBD1; CDR3 protein: CASSQGQGGEKLFF; CDR3 DNA: TGCGCCAGCAGCCAAGGACAGGGCGGGGAAAAACTGTTTTTT
J gene: TRBJ1-4; CDR3 length: 15; clone size: .; V gene: TRBV25-1; D gene: .; CDR3 protein: CASSADSSRREKLFF; CDR3 DNA: TGTGCCAGCAGTGCAGACAGCTCCCGTCGTGAAAAACTGTTTTTT
J gene: TRBJ1-6; CDR3 length: 16; clone size: .; V gene: TRBV4-1; D gene: TRBD1; CDR3 protein: CASSPRTGVGESPLHF; CDR3 DNA: TGCGCCAGCAGCCCCCGGACAGGGGTTGGGGAATCACCCCTCCACTTT
J gene: TRBJ2-7; CDR3 length: 14; clone size: .; V gene: TRBV21-1; D gene: .; CDR3 protein: CASSGPGDSYEQYF; CDR3 DNA: TGTGCCAGCAGCGGCCCGGGGGACTCCTACGAGCAGTACTTC
J gene: TRBJ2-7; CDR3 length: 14; clone size: .; V gene: TRBV28; D gene: TRBD1; CDR3 protein: CASSPPGQPYEQYF; CDR3 DNA: TGTGCCAGCAGTCCTCCGGGACAGCCCTACGAGCAGTACTTC
J gene: TRBJ2-3; CDR3 length: 13; clone size: .; V gene: TRBV4-1; D gene: .; CDR3 protein: CASSLQERDTQYF; CDR3 DNA: TGCGCCAGCAGCCTGCAGGAAAGGGATACGCAGTATTTT
J gene: TRBJ1-1; CDR3 length: 12; clone size: once; V gene: TRBV5-1; D gene: .; CDR3 protein: CASSLRQGEAFF; CDR3 DNA: TGCGCCAGCAGCTTGCGGCAGGGGGAAGCTTTCTTT
J gene: TRBJ2-1; CDR3 length: 15; clone size: few; V gene: TRBV6-5; D gene: TRBD2; CDR3 protein: CAGSDLAGGMDEQFF; CDR3 DNA: TGTGCCGGCAGCGACCTAGCGGGGGGGATGGATGAGCAGTTCTTC
J gene: TRBJ1-1; CDR3 length: 14; clone size: .; V gene: TRBV7-9; D gene: .; CDR3 protein: CASSRPGHVSEAFF; CDR3 DNA: TGTGCCAGCAGTCGACCGGGACATGTATCTGAAGCTTTCTTT
J gene: TRBJ1-1; CDR3 length: 15; clone size: .; V gene: TRBV21-1; D gene: .; CDR3 protein: CASSKVGGPNTEAFF; CDR3 DNA: TGTGCCAGCAGCAAAGTAGGAGGCCCAAACACTGAAGCTTTCTTT
J gene: TRBJ1-2; CDR3 length: 16; clone size: once; V gene: TRBV2; D gene: .; CDR3 protein: CASILQGGHLGYGYTF; CDR3 DNA: TGTGCCAGCATTCTACAAGGGGGACACCTCGGATATGGCTACACCTTC
J gene: TRBJ2-3; CDR3 length: 12; clone size: .; V gene: TRBV7-6; D gene: .; CDR3 protein: CASSLTSDTQYF; CDR3 DNA: TGTGCCAGCAGCTTAACATCCGATACGCAGTATTTT
J gene: TRBJ1-2; CDR3 length: 14; clone size: .; V gene: TRBV5-6; D gene: TRBD1; CDR3 protein: CASSIGQGSYGYTF; CDR3 DNA: TGTGCCAGCAGCATAGGACAGGGCAGCTATGGCTACACCTTC
J gene: TRBJ1-3; CDR3 length: 16; clone size: .; V gene: TRBV28; D gene: .; CDR3 protein: CASSLGSPGGRNTIYF; CDR3 DNA: TGTGCCAGCAGTTTAGGGTCGCCGGGTGGAAGAAACACCATATATTTT
J gene: TRBJ2-5; CDR3 length: 15; clone size: .; V gene: TRBV5-4; D gene: .; CDR3 protein: CASSLVGGGAETQYF; CDR3 DNA: TGTGCCAGCAGCTTGGTGGGTGGAGGGGCCGAGACCCAGTACTTC
J gene: TRBJ2-3; CDR3 length: 14; clone size: .; V gene: TRBV7-9; D gene: TRBD2; CDR3 protein: CASMRGTSADTQYF; CDR3 DNA: TGTGCCAGTATGAGGGGGACTAGTGCCGATACGCAGTATTTT
J gene: TRBJ2-3; CDR3 length: 14; clone size: .; V gene: TRBV7-9; D gene: .; CDR3 protein: CASSLAGGADTQYF; CDR3 DNA: TGTGCCAGCAGCTTAGCCGGAGGAGCGGATACGCAGTATTTT
J gene: TRBJ2-3; CDR3 length: 16; clone size: .; V gene: TRBV5-6; D gene: TRBD2; CDR3 protein: CASSSPGLAFSDTQYF; CDR3 DNA: TGTGCCAGCAGCTCACCGGGACTAGCATTTTCAGATACGCAGTATTTT
J gene: TRBJ1-3; CDR3 length: 14; clone size: .; V gene: TRBV9; D gene: TRBD1; CDR3 protein: CASSIQGVGNTIYF; CDR3 DNA: TGTGCCAGCAGCATCCAGGGGGTCGGAAACACCATATATTTT
J gene: TRBJ1-1; CDR3 length: 14; clone size: .; V gene: TRBV29-1; D gene: TRBD1; CDR3 protein: CSVEDDRGRTEAFF; CDR3 DNA: TGCAGCGTTGAGGACGACAGGGGGCGGACTGAAGCTTTCTTT
J gene: TRBJ1-5; CDR3 length: 13; clone size: .; V gene: TRBV10-2; D gene: TRBD1; CDR3 protein: CASGGPGGQPQHF; CDR3 DNA: TGCGCCAGCGGAGGGCCAGGGGGACAGCCCCAGCATTTT
J gene: TRBJ2-7; CDR3 length: 14; clone size: .; V gene: TRBV18; D gene: TRBD1; CDR3 protein: CASSPATGVYEQYF; CDR3 DNA: TGTGCCAGCTCACCAGCGACAGGGGTCTACGAGCAGTACTTC
J gene: TRBJ1-1; CDR3 length: 13; clone size: .; V gene: TRBV28; D gene: TRBD1; CDR3 protein: CASKYRGNTEAFF; CDR3 DNA: TGTGCCAGCAAATACAGGGGAAACACTGAAGCTTTCTTT
J gene: TRBJ1-5; CDR3 length: 13; clone size: .; V gene: TRBV2; D gene: .; CDR3 protein: CASSDRTNQPQHF; CDR3 DNA: TGTGCCAGCAGTGATCGGACAAATCAGCCCCAGCATTTT
J gene: TRBJ1-4; CDR3 length: 12; clone size: few; V gene: TRBV24-1; D gene: .; CDR3 protein: CATSDLPGKLFF; CDR3 DNA: TGTGCCACCAGTGACCTCCCAGGAAAACTGTTTTTT
J gene: TRBJ1-2; CDR3 length: 15; clone size: .; V gene: TRBV28; D gene: .; CDR3 protein: CATLKPGFTNYGYTF; CDR3 DNA: TGTGCCACCCTCAAGCCGGGGTTCACTAACTATGGCTACACCTTC
J gene: TRBJ2-1; CDR3 length: 18; clone size: .; V gene: TRBV3-1/TRBV3-2; D gene: .; CDR3 protein: CASSPKSVRRGDYNEQFF; CDR3 DNA: TGTGCCAGCAGCCCCAAGTCCGTTAGAAGAGGTGACTACAATGAGCAGTTCTTC
J gene: TRBJ2-7; CDR3 length: 15; clone size: .; V gene: TRBV19; D gene: TRBD1; CDR3 protein: CASSIVLGQSYEQYF; CDR3 DNA: TGTGCCAGTAGTATTGTGCTGGGACAGTCCTACGAGCAGTACTTC
J gene: TRBJ2-1; CDR3 length: 15; clone size: once; V gene: TRBV12-5; D gene: TRBD2; CDR3 protein: CASGLGGGHNNEQFF; CDR3 DNA: TGTGCTAGTGGGTTGGGCGGGGGGCATAACAATGAGCAGTTCTTC
J gene: TRBJ2-7; CDR3 length: 15; clone size: .; V gene: TRBV30; D gene: .; CDR3 protein: CAWSLTDSSSYEQYF; CDR3 DNA: TGTGCCTGGAGTCTGACGGACAGTTCCTCCTACGAGCAGTACTTC
J gene: TRBJ2-2; CDR3 length: 19; clone size: .; V gene: TRBV5-1; D gene: TRBD1; CDR3 protein: CASSFSPGQGVMNTGELFF; CDR3 DNA: TGCGCCAGCAGCTTTTCTCCGGGACAGGGGGTGATGAACACCGGGGAGCTGTTTTTT
J gene: TRBJ2-1; CDR3 length: 16; clone size: .; V gene: TRBV13; D gene: TRBD1; CDR3 protein: CASSPPGDRSYNEQFF; CDR3 DNA: TGTGCCAGCAGCCCCCCCGGGGACAGGTCCTACAATGAGCAGTTCTTC
J gene: TRBJ1-5; CDR3 length: 13; clone size: .; V gene: TRBV7-2; D gene: .; CDR3 protein: CASSSHPGQPQHF; CDR3 DNA: TGTGCCAGCAGCTCTCATCCAGGTCAGCCCCAGCATTTT
J gene: TRBJ1-4; CDR3 length: 16; clone size: .; V gene: TRBV27; D gene: .; CDR3 protein: CASSIGGLTTNEKLFF; CDR3 DNA: TGTGCCAGCAGTATTGGGGGCCTTACAACTAATGAAAAACTGTTTTTT
J gene: TRBJ2-3; CDR3 length: 16; clone size: .; V gene: TRBV3-1/TRBV3-2; D gene: TRBD2; CDR3 protein: CASSPNRGGSTDTQYF; CDR3 DNA: TGTGCCAGCAGTCCTAACCGCGGGGGAAGCACAGATACGCAGTATTTT
J gene: TRBJ2-3; CDR3 length: 19; clone size: .; V gene: TRBV7-6; D gene: TRBD2; CDR3 protein: CASSLAGSGGTYSTDTQYF; CDR3 DNA: TGTGCCAGCAGCTTAGCGGGTAGCGGGGGGACTTATAGCACAGATACGCAGTATTTT
J gene: TRBJ2-7; CDR3 length: 15; clone size: .; V gene: TRBV3-1/TRBV3-2; D gene: TRBD2; CDR3 protein: CASSYTSGGGREQYF; CDR3 DNA: TGTGCCAGCAGCTACACTAGCGGGGGGGGGCGCGAGCAGTACTTC
J gene: TRBJ2-7; CDR3 length: 14; clone size: .; V gene: TRBV9; D gene: TRBD1; CDR3 protein: CASSPSRDRGEQYF; CDR3 DNA: TGTGCCAGCAGCCCGTCCCGGGACAGGGGAGAGCAGTACTTC
J gene: TRBJ1-1; CDR3 length: 12; clone size: .; V gene: TRBV2; D gene: .; CDR3 protein: CANLDTNTEAFF; CDR3 DNA: TGTGCCAACCTTGACACCAACACTGAAGCTTTCTTT
J gene: TRBJ2-7; CDR3 length: 15; clone size: .; V gene: TRBV5-6; D gene: .; CDR3 protein: CASSFLGGAIYEQYF; CDR3 DNA: TGTGCCAGCAGCTTCCTTGGCGGGGCAATCTACGAGCAGTACTTC
J gene: TRBJ2-3; CDR3 length: 17; clone size: .; V gene: TRBV19; D gene: TRBD2; CDR3 protein: CASSKTWTSISTDTQYF; CDR3 DNA: TGTGCCAGTAGTAAAACGTGGACTAGCATTAGCACAGATACGCAGTATTTT
J gene: TRBJ1-3; CDR3 length: 16; clone size: few; V gene: TRBV9; D gene: .; CDR3 protein: CASSTSGTSSGNTIYF; CDR3 DNA: TGTGCCAGCAGCACATCCGGGACAAGCTCTGGAAACACCATATATTTT
J gene: TRBJ1-3; CDR3 length: 14; clone size: .; V gene: TRBV28; D gene: .; CDR3 protein: CASSPGTKGNTIYF; CDR3 DNA: TGTGCCAGCAGTCCAGGGACAAAGGGTAACACCATATATTTT
J gene: TRBJ1-1; CDR3 length: 14; clone size: once; V gene: TRBV4-1; D gene: TRBD1; CDR3 protein: CASRFEGARTEAFF; CDR3 DNA: TGCGCCAGCAGGTTCGAGGGGGCCCGGACTGAAGCTTTCTTT